The rows below give T cell receptor beta chains drawn from one sample of a study of response to subunit inactivated influenza vaccine. TCRdb processed the RT-PCR reads anew with MiXCR; each CDR3 protein has one entry. Counted here are 150,000 to 200,000 distinct CDR3 sequences, about a tenth occurring once; the ten biggest clones make up 9.5% to 13%. Sample: non-naive T cells sorted from PBMCs, taken on the day of vaccination. The receptor source for this set is a man between 50 and 59 years old who received an inactivated influenza vaccine. The conserved cysteine and the conserved F or W are not part of the CDR3 here. Each record gives: V gene, D gene, CDR3 protein. A D gene is named only where the DNA matches it firmly.

TRBV4-3 | TRBD1 | ASRQDAGGYSPLH
TRBV15 | TRBD1 | ATSTGQGFIYEQY
TRBV20-1 | . | SPRQPSYHT
TRBV10-3 | . | AISESHGTNEKLF
TRBV5-1 | . | ASSLAQGKGNEQF
TRBV5-6 | . | ASSFGPSHLNEQF
TRBV29-1 | TRBD2 | SAGLAVGNEQF
TRBV12-3/TRBV12-4 | TRBD1 | ASRVGTGDNQPQH
TRBV7-3 | TRBD2 | ASSLRAGGPTDTQY
TRBV7-9 | TRBD1 | ASSPGQGFTEAF
TRBV29-1 | . | SVSVEVNTEAF
TRBV11-1 | . | ASSFSNSRGSYEQY
TRBV15 | . | ATSAGNPYEQY
TRBV7-2 | . | ASSTQGGEQF
TRBV28 | TRBD2 | ASNPFGTSGYNEQF
TRBV20-1 | TRBD2 | SALGASGSYEQF
TRBV28 | TRBD1 | ASSGTALSGANVLT
TRBV20-1 | . | SALIGGTYEQY
TRBV3-1 | . | ASSSTGNTEAF
TRBV5-8 | . | ASSLYVGSNQPQH
TRBV3-1 | . | ASSQGEGVAF
TRBV28 | TRBD1 | ASSLVGQGRETQY
TRBV20-1 | . | SGGGFLEGYGYT
TRBV9 | . | ASSRAGTAPETQY
TRBV6-1 | TRBD2 | ASSASGRAQARDTQY
TRBV7-2 | . | ASSMGETQY
TRBV5-1 | TRBD2 | ASSLTAGISYNEQF
TRBV5-1 | . | ASSAGQFANTGELF
TRBV5-1 | TRBD2 | ASSPLAGGPEETQY
TRBV6-1 | . | ASSELKEGLNSNEQF